This is a list of T cell receptor beta chains from one sample in a study of healthy donors' naive CD4 and CD8 T cells. Each CDR3 protein is one row after TCRdb ran MiXCR on the reads. This table holds about 180,000 distinct CDR3 sequences, nearly 75% found once. Sample: naive CD4+ and CD8+ T cells sorted from blood, pooled from several donors. All receptors derive from a pool of human donors in good health; the sample pools cells from several healthy donors. Each CDR3 is given with its conserved first and last residue. A D gene is named only where the DNA matches it firmly. Size is stated for part of the rows, as once, few or many counts, or as a class when the clone is expanded.

v_call,d_call,j_call,clone_size,cdr3_nt,cdr3_aa
TRBV7-2,TRBD2,TRBJ2-5,.,TGTGCCAGCAGCCCACATACTAGCGGGGTGCAAGCGACCCAGTACTTC,CASSPHTSGVQATQYF
TRBV5-4,.,TRBJ2-1,.,TGTGCCATGCGGAGCTCCTACAATGAGCAGTTCTTC,CAMRSSYNEQFF
TRBV6-5,TRBD1,TRBJ2-1,.,TGTGCCAGCAATGCAGGGGGCAATGAGCAGTTCTTC,CASNAGGNEQFF
TRBV24-1,.,TRBJ1-1,.,TGTGCCACCAGTGATTTGAAATTGGTAACAGTTCCCACTGAAGCTTTCTTT,CATSDLKLVTVPTEAFF
TRBV6-2/TRBV6-3,.,TRBJ2-7,once,TGTGCCAGCAGTTACTCTCAGGACCGAGCCTACGAGCAGTACTTC,CASSYSQDRAYEQYF
TRBV20-1,TRBD2,TRBJ2-3,.,TGCAGTGCGCCTCTAGCGGGAGCTTTATCAGATACGCAGTATTTT,CSAPLAGALSDTQYF
TRBV19,.,TRBJ1-2,.,TGTGCCAGTGGAAAGTTCGGGACACCACATGGCTACACCTTC,CASGKFGTPHGYTF
TRBV12-3/TRBV12-4,.,TRBJ2-3,.,TGTGCCAGCAGTCGAGAGTTCACGCAGTATTTT,CASSREFTQYF
TRBV29-1,TRBD1,TRBJ1-2,.,TGCAGCGTTTTAGACAGGGGGGACCTCTATGGCTACACCTTC,CSVLDRGDLYGYTF
TRBV29-1,.,TRBJ2-7,.,TGCAGCGTTGAGGCGGACGACTCCTACGAGCAGTACTTC,CSVEADDSYEQYF
TRBV20-1,TRBD1,TRBJ1-1,.,TGCAGTGCTAGAGAGCCGGGACAGGGGAGGAACACTGAAGCTTTCTTT,CSAREPGQGRNTEAFF
TRBV6-2/TRBV6-3,TRBD1,TRBJ2-1,.,TGTGCCAGCAGAGGGACAGGGAGAAATACCTACAATGAGCAGTTCTTC,CASRGTGRNTYNEQFF
TRBV5-1,.,TRBJ2-1,.,TGCGCCAGCAGCTTTGCGGGGTACAATGAGCAGTTCTTC,CASSFAGYNEQFF
TRBV6-5,TRBD1,TRBJ2-3,.,TGTGCCAGCCGAAGCAGGGGGACAGATACGCAGTATTTT,CASRSRGTDTQYF
TRBV18,TRBD2,TRBJ2-1,.,TGTGCCAGCTCTCTCCGGACTAGCGGGACCTCTCATGAGCAGTTCTTC,CASSLRTSGTSHEQFF
TRBV10-3,.,TRBJ1-1,.,TGTGCCATCAGCCCGACCGGGACGGAAAACACTGAAGCTTTCTTT,CAISPTGTENTEAFF
TRBV5-4,.,TRBJ2-5,.,TGTGCCAGCAGCCCAAGCAGCCGAGAGACCCAGTACTTC,CASSPSSRETQYF
TRBV29-1,.,TRBJ1-2,.,TGCAGCGTTGTACAGGCAGGGTGGAACTATGGCTACACCTTC,CSVVQAGWNYGYTF
TRBV30,.,TRBJ2-5,.,TGTGCCTGGAACCAGGGAGGAGAGACCCAGTACTTC,CAWNQGGETQYF
TRBV27,.,TRBJ2-7,.,TGTGCCAGCAGCACAGGCTATAGCTCCTACGAGCAGTACTTC,CASSTGYSSYEQYF
TRBV27,TRBD1,TRBJ1-6,.,TGTGCCAGCAGTTCCGTACGAGGGGGCTCACCCCTCCACTTT,CASSSVRGGSPLHF
TRBV7-8,.,TRBJ2-7,once,TGTGCCAGCAGCTTAGCCAGCGGCCAGGGTTACGAGCAGTACTTC,CASSLASGQGYEQYF
TRBV19,.,TRBJ1-1,.,TGTGCCAGTAGTCGGGGGATTGAAGCTTTCTTT,CASSRGIEAFF
TRBV6-5,TRBD1,TRBJ1-1,.,TGTGCCAGCAGTTATGACAGGGAGGCTTTCTTT,CASSYDREAFF
TRBV6-5,.,TRBJ1-1,.,TGTGCCAGCAGTTACTCGATGGGGCTTATGAACACTGAAGCTTTCTTT,CASSYSMGLMNTEAFF
TRBV29-1,.,TRBJ2-7,few,TGCAGCGTCTATTCCCGGGACTACGAGCAGTACTTC,CSVYSRDYEQYF
TRBV25-1,.,TRBJ1-1,once,TGTGCCAGCAGTGATTTGGGTGATGAAGCTTTCTTT,CASSDLGDEAFF
TRBV19,.,TRBJ2-7,.,TGTGCCAGTAGTGCAGGGTTCTACGAGCAGTACTTC,CASSAGFYEQYF
TRBV19,.,TRBJ1-5,once,TGTGCCAGTAGTATAGATCAGGGGAGACAGTTAAATCAGCCCCAGCATTTT,CASSIDQGRQLNQPQHF
TRBV6-5,.,TRBJ1-5,.,TGTGCCAGCAGATGGACAGTCAATCAGCCCCAGCATTTT,CASRWTVNQPQHF
TRBV11-2,.,TRBJ2-7,.,TGTGCCAGCAGCCTCCTCATGAGCGGCTCCTACGAGCAGTACTTC,CASSLLMSGSYEQYF
TRBV5-6,.,TRBJ2-7,.,TGTGCCAGCAGCTTGGGCCCGACAGGATCACGAGGGCAGTACTTC,CASSLGPTGSRGQYF
TRBV6-2/TRBV6-3,.,TRBJ2-1,.,TGTGCCAGCAGTTACTCGATCCCCGAGCAGTTCTTC,CASSYSIPEQFF
TRBV11-2,.,TRBJ2-1,.,TGTGCCAGCAGCTTAGGCCAGTTCTCCGACAATGAGCAGTTCTTC,CASSLGQFSDNEQFF
TRBV6-5,.,TRBJ2-3,few,TGTGCCAGCAGTTACGATTTGTGGGGGAGCAAGCCAGATACGCAGTATTTT,CASSYDLWGSKPDTQYF
TRBV6-2/TRBV6-3,.,TRBJ1-1,.,TGTGCCAGTGGTCTCTCTCTGAACACTGAAGCTTTCTTT,CASGLSLNTEAFF
TRBV5-4,TRBD2,TRBJ2-1,.,TGTGCCAGCAGCTTGGTGCTGGGACTACTGCTGAATGAGCAGTTCTTC,CASSLVLGLLLNEQFF
TRBV6-5,.,TRBJ2-7,.,TGTGCCAGCAGTTATAACGGAGGGACGAGGAGCTCCTACGAGCAGTACTTC,CASSYNGGTRSSYEQYF
TRBV27,.,TRBJ1-1,.,TGTGCCAGCAGTTTTGGTACTGGCGGTGAAGCTTTCTTT,CASSFGTGGEAFF
TRBV5-6,TRBD1,TRBJ2-7,.,TGTGCCAGCAGCTGGGGGACAGGGCCCTACGAGCAGTACTTC,CASSWGTGPYEQYF
TRBV19,.,TRBJ2-7,.,TGTGCCAGTAGTATGGCGGGTGCCAACTCCTACGAGCAGTACTTC,CASSMAGANSYEQYF
TRBV27,.,TRBJ2-7,.,TGTGCCAGCCGGAACGCAGGGCTCTACGAGCAGTACTTC,CASRNAGLYEQYF
TRBV27,TRBD1,TRBJ1-5,.,TGTGCCAGCAGTTTATCGGGACAGGGGGGACGGAATCAGCCCCAGCATTTT,CASSLSGQGGRNQPQHF
TRBV29-1,.,TRBJ2-1,.,TGCAGCGTTATGTTAGCGGTGAATGAGCAGTTCTTC,CSVMLAVNEQFF